This T cell receptor (beta chain) comes out of a study of shared clonotypes between healthy human individuals. The CDR3 covers 16 residues. Germline CDR1 and CDR2: ENHRY and SYGVKD. The ends were cut back, 2 bases at V and 1 base at J, with 13 bases in the middle. The data were produced by immunoSEQ multiplex PCR, yet TCRdb's version contains in-frame clones alone and is incomplete. The sample lists roughly 2.5 million clones, around 90% occurring once. This chain uses TRBV10-3 with TRBJ2-3, with D possibly TRBD1 on 5 matching bases. The receptor was derived from a man in his late teens or twenties in good health. The sample comprised naive CD4+ T cells sorted from blood. Stated subset: CD45RA+ positively selected. CDR3: CAISEPPRAGTDTQYF. DNA for the CDR3: TGTGCCATCAGTGAGCCCCCCAGGGCGGGCACAGATACGCAGTATTTT.